The 4 T cell receptor beta chains below all came from one sample that was sequenced in a study of shared clonotypes between healthy human individuals. The table came from immunoSEQ multiplex PCR; TCRdb's copy has only in-frame clones and leaves some out. This repertoire shows around 1,900,000 clones, around 95% found once; its top ten account for 1.5% to 2%. CD8 cells regarded as naive lacked CD45RO, were positively chosen for CCR7, and omitted terminally differentiated effector memory CD45RA+ cells. What was sequenced was naive CD8+ T cells from PBMCs. These TCRs come from a man between 18 and 29 years old in good health. Some clones in this sample may be carry-over from other donors' samples.

Turning to this clone: The same CDR3 arises from other DNA sequences in this sample as well. The rearrangement uses TRBV19 and TRBJ2-1; D perhaps matches TRBD1 (5 bases). V dropped 3 bases and J dropped 9 bases, with 6 bases sitting between them. The CDR3 consists of 11 residues. Germline assignment: CDR1 LNHDA and CDR2 SQIVND (reference sequence). CDR3 sequence: CASSIQGEQFF. In DNA form, the CDR3 reads TGTGCCAGTAGTATCCAGGGTGAGCAGTTCTTC.

The chain joins TRBV5-1 to TRBJ2-3; 11 nucleotides align to TRBD2. The CDR3 extends over 18 amino acids. J lost 7 bases, V lost 3 bases, and 16 bases had no gene match. Per germline, CDR1 SGHRS and CDR2 YFSETQ. CDR3 residues: CASSSTATSGASVYTQYF. Here the CDR3 DNA reads TGCGCCAGCAGCTCCACCGCGACTAGCGGGGCCTCCGTGTATACGCAGTATTTT.

The V call is TRBV7-2, the J call TRBJ1-1; D is unclear. The germline V gene has CDR1 SGHTA and CDR2 FQGNSA. There are 17 residues in the CDR3. Trimming pared 1 base from V and 6 bases from J, leaving 21 bases between. The CDR3 DNA follows: TGTGCCAGCAGCTTAGTGGTGGTGCTCGGGCGAACACCTGAAGCTTTCTTT. It specifies CASSLVVVLGRTPEAFF.

This chain uses TRBV5-1 with TRBJ2-5; D is undetermined. V was clipped by 0 bases and J by 4 bases, with 16 bases between them. CDR1 and CDR2 from the germline V gene are SGHRS and YFSETQ. The CDR3 covers 16 residues. The CDR3 protein is CASSLARPQSRETQYF. CDR3 DNA: TGCGCCAGCAGCTTGGCCCGTCCCCAGTCACGAGAGACCCAGTACTTC.